This TCR beta chain was profiled in a study of cytomegalovirus exposure and HLA in healthy donors. Findings and caveats of the study: Analyses of presence and absence presupposed an approximately uniform sequencing depth across donors. Several of the most significant clusters appeared, in a later analysis, to be linked to common viral pathogens. Relative to equally common others, HLA-associated TCR beta chains showed greater clonal expansion in a later analysis.

Germline-derived CDR1 and CDR2 are SGDLS and YYNGEE. V gave up 3 bases and J gave up 7 bases; unmatched junction bases: 5. CDR3 length: 14 amino acids. PCR involved 60 Vbeta and 13 Jbeta primers. Profiled with immunoSEQ multiplex PCR; TCRdb holds only in-frame clones, not every one. The sample lists some 200,000 clones, 80% occurring once. Concerning this clone itself: Its specificity is unknown.

J is TRBJ2-1 and V is TRBV9; 9 positions match TRBD2. Sequenced: PBMCs. The sequence derives from a boy younger than 18 in good health and CMV-seronegative. As DNA, the CDR3 is TGTGCCAGCAGCGGACTAGCGGACTTTAATGAGCAGTTCTTC. Translation: CASSGLADFNEQFF.